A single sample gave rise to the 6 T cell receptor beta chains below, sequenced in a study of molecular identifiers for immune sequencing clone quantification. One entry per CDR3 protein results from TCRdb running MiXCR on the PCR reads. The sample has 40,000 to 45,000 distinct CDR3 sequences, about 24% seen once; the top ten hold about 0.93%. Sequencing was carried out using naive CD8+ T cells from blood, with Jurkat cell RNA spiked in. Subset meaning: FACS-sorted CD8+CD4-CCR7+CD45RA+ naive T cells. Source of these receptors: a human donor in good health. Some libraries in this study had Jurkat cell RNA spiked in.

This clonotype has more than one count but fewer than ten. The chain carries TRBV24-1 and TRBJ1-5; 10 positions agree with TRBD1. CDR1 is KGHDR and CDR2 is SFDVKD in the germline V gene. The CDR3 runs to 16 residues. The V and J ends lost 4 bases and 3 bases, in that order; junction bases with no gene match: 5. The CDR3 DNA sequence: TGTGCCACCAGTGACGGACAGGGGGGAGTCAATCAGCCCCAGCATTTT. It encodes CATSDGQGGVNQPQHF.

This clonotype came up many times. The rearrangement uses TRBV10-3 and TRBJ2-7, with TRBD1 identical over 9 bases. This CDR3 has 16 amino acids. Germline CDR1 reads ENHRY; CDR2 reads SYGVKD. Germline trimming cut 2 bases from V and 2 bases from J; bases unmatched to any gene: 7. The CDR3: CAISEPTQGATYEQYF. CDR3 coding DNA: TGTGCCATCAGTGAGCCGACACAGGGGGCTACCTACGAGCAGTACTTC.

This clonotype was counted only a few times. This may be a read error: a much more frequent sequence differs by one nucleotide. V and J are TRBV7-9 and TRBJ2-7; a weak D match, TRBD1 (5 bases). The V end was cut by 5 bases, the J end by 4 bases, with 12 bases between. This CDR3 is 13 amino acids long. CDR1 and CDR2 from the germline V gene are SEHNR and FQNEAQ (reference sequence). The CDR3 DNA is TGTGCCAGCAGCACCGAGACAGAATACGAGCAGTACTTC. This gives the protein CASSTETEYEQYF.

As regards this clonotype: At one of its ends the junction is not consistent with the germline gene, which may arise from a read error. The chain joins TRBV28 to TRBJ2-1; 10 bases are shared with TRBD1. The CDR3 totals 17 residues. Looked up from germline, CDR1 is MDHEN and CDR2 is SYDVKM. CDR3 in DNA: TGTGCCAGCAGTTTTTCACCGGGACAGGGGAATTACAATGAGCGGTTCTTC. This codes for CASSFSPGQGNYNERFF.

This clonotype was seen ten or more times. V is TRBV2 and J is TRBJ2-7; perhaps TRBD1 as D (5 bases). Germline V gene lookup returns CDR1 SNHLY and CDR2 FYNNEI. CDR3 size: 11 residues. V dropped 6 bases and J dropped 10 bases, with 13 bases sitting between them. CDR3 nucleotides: TGTGCCAGCAGAGAAACAGGCTTCCAGTACTTC. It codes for CASRETGFQYF.

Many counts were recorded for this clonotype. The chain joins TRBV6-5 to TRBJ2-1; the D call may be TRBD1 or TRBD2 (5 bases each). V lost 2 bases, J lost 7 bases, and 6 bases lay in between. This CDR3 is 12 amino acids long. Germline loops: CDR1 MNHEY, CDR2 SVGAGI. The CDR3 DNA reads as TGTGCCAGCAGTTACGGGGGAAATGAGCAGTTCTTC. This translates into CASSYGGNEQFF.